This T cell receptor (beta chain) was documented in a study of blood T cell repertoires in COVID-19. The overall study: COVID-19 samples collected from the United States, Italy and Spain covered acute and convalescent phases. The analysed material was cDNA or gDNA that came from T cells, B-cell-depleted T cells, or PBMCs.

This clone was observed a few times. The V gene's germline CDR1 is MGHRA and CDR2 YSYEKL. V lost 0 bases to trimming and J lost 6 bases, with 18 bases between them. This CDR3 comprises 17 residues. Under the authors' procedure: Cell counts per sample came from amplifying reference gene primers. Assay used: immunoSEQ multiplex PCR; TCRdb lists only in-frame clones, some missing. V and J calls and clone size are given by that table; D and trimming were obtained from the DNA. The data hold roughly 220,000 clones, with roughly 86% observed a single time. The gene calls are TRBV4-1 and TRBJ2-1; D possibly corresponds to TRBD2 (6 bases). Sequencing was done on a sample of peripheral blood. This clonotype originated in a man aged 55 to 70 with acute or convalescent COVID-19. CDR3 DNA sequence: TGCGCCAGCAGCCAAGATGTTGGGGGGTTCTCGGTCAATGAGCAGTTCTTC. It codes for CASSQDVGGFSVNEQFF.